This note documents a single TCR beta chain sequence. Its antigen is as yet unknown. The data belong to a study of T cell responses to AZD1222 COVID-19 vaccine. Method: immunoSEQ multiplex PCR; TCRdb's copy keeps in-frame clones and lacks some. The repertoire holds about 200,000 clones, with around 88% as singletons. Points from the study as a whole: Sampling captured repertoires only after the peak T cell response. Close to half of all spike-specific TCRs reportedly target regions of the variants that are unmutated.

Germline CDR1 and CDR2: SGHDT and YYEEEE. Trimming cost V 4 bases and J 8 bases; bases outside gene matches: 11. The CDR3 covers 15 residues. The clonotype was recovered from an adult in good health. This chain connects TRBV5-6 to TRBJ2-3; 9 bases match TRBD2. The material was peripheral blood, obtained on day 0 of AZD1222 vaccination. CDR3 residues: CASSPEASGVGTQYF. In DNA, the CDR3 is TGTGCCAGCAGCCCGGAGGCTAGCGGGGTCGGTACGCAGTATTTT.